This T cell receptor beta chain was recorded in a study of identical twins. Concerning this clonotype: An end of the junction differs from the germline gene, which may be a read error.

The CDR3 runs 14 residues. CDR1 and CDR2 from the germline V gene are LGHDT and YNNKEL (reference sequence). Using its own MiXCR run on the 5' RACE reads, TCRdb lists one record per CDR3 protein. The sample includes 1.5 million to 2 million distinct CDR3 sequences, about 32% of them seen just once. This sequence joins TRBV3-1 and TRBJ2-3; tentative D call: TRBD2 (5 bases). The TCR was taken from a newborn girl in good health. The source material was cord blood. The CDR3 sequence is CACSHLSGTDTQYF. In nucleotides, the CDR3 is TGTGCCTGCAGCCATCTTAGCGGCACAGATACGCAGTATTTT.